The 9 T cell receptor beta chains in this list originate from one sample, sequenced in a study of cytomegalovirus exposure and HLA in healthy donors. 13 Jbeta primers and 60 Vbeta primers were used for the PCR. Assay: immunoSEQ multiplex PCR; the TCRdb copy retains only in-frame clones and omits some. The table shows over 150,000 clones, with roughly four fifths occurring only once. What was sequenced was PBMCs. The source of these receptors is a male donor in good health and CMV-seronegative.

The chain's CDR3 is CASSREPGQGAYEQYF. The CDR3 DNA reads TGCGCCAGCAGCCGCGAGCCGGGACAGGGGGCTTACGAGCAGTACTTC. The chain employs TRBV4-3 and TRBJ2-7, with TRBD1 identical over 12 bases. Trimming removed 4 bases from V and 4 bases from J; junction bases left unmatched: 8. From germline, CDR1 is LGHNA and CDR2 YSLEER. The CDR3 extends over 16 amino acids.

The chain links TRBV2 to TRBJ2-2; the D gene is possibly TRBD2 (5 bases). The germline V and J ends were trimmed by 6 bases and 2 bases, with 10 bases remaining between them. Germline CDR1 is SNHLY and CDR2 is FYNNEI. This CDR3 is 14 amino acids long. CDR3 amino acids: CASREDLNTGELFF. CDR3 DNA: TGTGCCAGCAGGGAGGACTTAAACACCGGGGAGCTGTTTTTT. The full variable domain, its missing parts supplied by reference TRBV2 and TRBJ2-2, is EPEVTQTPSHQVTQMGQEVILRCVPISNHLYFYWYRQILGQKVEFLVSFYNNEISEKSEIFDDQFSVERPDGSNFTLKIRSTKLEDSAMYFCASREDLNTGELFFGEGSRLTVL.

The V gene is TRBV10-3, the J gene TRBJ1-5; unclear D gene. The V and J ends lost 6 bases and 5 bases respectively, with 14 bases between them. The germline V gene encodes CDR1 ENHRY and CDR2 SYGVKD. This CDR3 spans 14 amino acids. As DNA, the CDR3 is TGTGCCATCAGCCCCGGACTGACCTATCAGCCCCAGCATTTT. Its translation is CAISPGLTYQPQHF.

The genes are TRBV28 and TRBJ1-5; D might be TRBD1 (5 bases). The germline CDR1 and CDR2 sequences are MDHEN and SYDVKM. V was shortened by 1 base and J by 3 bases, with 10 bases between the two germline ends. The CDR3 extends over 15 amino acids. The CDR3 loop reads CASSLFGGLNQPQHF. The DNA of the CDR3 is TGTGCCAGCAGTTTATTCGGGGGACTCAATCAGCCCCAGCATTTT.

This clone was seen just once. CDR3 residues: CASSLAGAGTEAFF. DNA of the CDR3: TGTGCCAGCAGCTTAGCAGGGGCGGGGACTGAAGCTTTCTTT. This sequence joins TRBV7-2 and TRBJ1-1; TRBD1 is a possible D gene (5 bases). Germline V gene data show CDR1 as SGHTA and CDR2 as FQGNSA. The CDR3 spans 14 residues. V dropped 0 bases and J dropped 5 bases, with 10 bases sitting between them.

This chain joins TRBV10-3 and TRBJ1-5; 7 bases agree with TRBD1. Unmatched junction bases numbered 7, after V lost 0 bases and J lost 5 bases. The CDR3 is 16 residues long. Germline CDR1 reads ENHRY; CDR2 reads SYGVKD. The CDR3 loop is CAISESKGASDQPQHF. CDR3 in DNA: TGTGCCATCAGTGAGTCAAAGGGGGCAAGCGATCAGCCCCAGCATTTT.

Turning to this clone: Other DNA sequences within the sample encode an identical CDR3. The genes are TRBV20-1 and TRBJ1-2, with D uncertain. Germline V gene lookup returns CDR1 DFQATT and CDR2 SNEGSKA (reference sequence). V dropped 6 bases and J dropped 2 bases, with 7 bases sitting between them. The CDR3 consists of 11 residues. The CDR3 region is CSAGGNYGYTF. In nucleotides, the CDR3 is TGCAGTGCGGGCGGGAACTATGGCTACACCTTC.

The chain uses TRBV10-1 and TRBJ1-5; 9 bases fit TRBD1. Germline-derived CDR1 and CDR2 are WNHNN and SYGVQD (reference sequence). V trimming: 3 bases; J trimming: 5 bases; junction bases outside the gene matches: 5. The CDR3 sequence is 15 residues long. The CDR3 loop reads CASSDGTGSDQPQHF. The DNA for the CDR3 is TGCGCCAGCAGTGACGGGACAGGGTCCGATCAGCCCCAGCATTTT.

The rearrangement uses TRBV7-9 and TRBJ1-2; 12 bases are shared with TRBD1. V gave up 6 bases and J gave up 1 base; unmatched junction bases: 9. The CDR3 covers 17 residues. The V gene's germline CDR1 is SEHNR and CDR2 FQNEAQ (reference sequence). CDR3 residues: CASSPVGQGAFNYGYTF. The CDR3 nucleotides read TGTGCCAGCAGTCCCGTGGGACAGGGGGCTTTTAACTATGGCTACACCTTC.